Following are 5 T cell receptor beta chains from one sample sequenced in a study of cytomegalovirus exposure and HLA in healthy donors. Researchers ran the PCR with 60 Vbeta and 13 Jbeta primers. TCRdb's table, derived via immunoSEQ multiplex PCR, lists solely in-frame clones and lacks some. This sample has about 130,000 clones, with approximately 80% found just once. Material for sequencing was PBMCs. The source is a boy aged 2 to 9 in good health and CMV-seronegative.

This chain joins TRBV6-8 and TRBJ2-1; D possibly corresponds to TRBD2 (6 bases). Germline V gene lookup returns CDR1 MNHGY and CDR2 SAAAGT. This CDR3 comprises 13 residues. V was pared by 7 bases and J by 7 bases, with 14 bases between. Here the CDR3 DNA reads TGTGCCAGCAATGAGGACTATCGGAATGAGCAGTTCTTC. Translated, it gives CASNEDYRNEQFF.

J is TRBJ1-2 and V is TRBV29-1, with 8 positions matching TRBD1. The CDR3 is 14 amino acids. Per the germline V gene, CDR1 is SQVTM and CDR2 is ANQGSEA. J lost 8 bases, V lost 5 bases, and 13 bases had no gene match. CDR3 sequence (DNA): TGCAGCGTTTCCGACCCGGACAGGGTCGAAGGCTACACCTTC. It translates to CSVSDPDRVEGYTF.

The V gene is TRBV7-9, the J gene TRBJ1-1; no reliable D call. The V gene lost 5 bases and the J gene lost 7 bases, with 11 bases spanning the gap. CDR3 length: 12 amino acids. CDR1 and CDR2 (germline): SEHNR, FQNEAQ (reference sequence). The CDR3 sequence is CASSPYSFEAFF. As DNA, the CDR3 is TGTGCCAGCAGCCCATACAGCTTTGAAGCTTTCTTT.

This rearrangement joins TRBV5-8 to TRBJ2-7, with TRBD1 as a possible D gene (5 bases). Germline V CDR1 and CDR2: SGHTS, YDEGEE. Deletions cut 4 bases from V and 2 bases from J, with 10 bases between. The CDR3 has 13 residues. Here the CDR3 reads CASSPRQTYEQYV. Here the CDR3 DNA reads TGTGCCAGCAGCCCTAGACAGACCTACGAGCAGTACGTC.

CDR3 sequence reads: CASSSGAEAFF. CDR3 DNA sequence: TGTGCCAGCAGCTCGGGGGCTGAAGCTTTCTTT. The chain uses TRBV11-2 and TRBJ1-1; perhaps TRBD1 as D (5 bases). Germline CDR1 SGHAT, CDR2 FQNNGV. The germline V and J ends were trimmed by 4 bases and 6 bases, with 6 bases remaining between them. This CDR3 has 11 amino acids.